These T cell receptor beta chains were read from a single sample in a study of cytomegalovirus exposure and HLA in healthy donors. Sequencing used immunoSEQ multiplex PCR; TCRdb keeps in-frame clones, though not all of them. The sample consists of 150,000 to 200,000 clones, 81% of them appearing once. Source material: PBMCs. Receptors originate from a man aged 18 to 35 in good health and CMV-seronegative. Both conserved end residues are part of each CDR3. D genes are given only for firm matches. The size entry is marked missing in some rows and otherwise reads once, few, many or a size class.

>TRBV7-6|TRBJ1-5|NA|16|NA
TGTGCCAGCAGCTTAGAATCAGGGGCAAGCAATCAGCCCCAGCATTTT
CASSLESGASNQPQHF
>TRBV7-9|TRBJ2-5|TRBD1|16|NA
TGTGCCAGCAGCTCGGCGGACAGGGGGTTCCAAGAGACCCAGTACTTC
CASSSADRGFQETQYF
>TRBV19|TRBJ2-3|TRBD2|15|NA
TGTGCCAGTAGCTTAAGCGGGGGGTGGCCAGATACGCAGTATTTT
CASSLSGGWPDTQYF
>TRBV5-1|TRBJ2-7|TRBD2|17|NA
TGCGCCAGCAGCTTGGGACTAGCGGGAGGCCTCTCCTACGAGCAGTACTTC
CASSLGLAGGLSYEQYF
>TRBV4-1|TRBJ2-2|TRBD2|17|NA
TGCGCCAGCAGCCAGGGGGGGAGGCAGGGTGATGCCGGGGAGCTGTTTTTT
CASSQGGRQGDAGELFF
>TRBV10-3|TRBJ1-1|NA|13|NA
TGTGCCATCAGTGACAGGAGGTCCACTGAAGCTTTCTTT
CAISDRRSTEAFF
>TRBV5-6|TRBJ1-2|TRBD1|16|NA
TGTGCCAGCAGCTTGTTGTCCCAGACAGGGGACTATGGCTACACCTTC
CASSLLSQTGDYGYTF
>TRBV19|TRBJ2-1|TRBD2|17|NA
TGTGCCAGTAGTACCTGGATCGGACTAGCGGGACAGCTTGAGCAGTTCTTC
CASSTWIGLAGQLEQFF
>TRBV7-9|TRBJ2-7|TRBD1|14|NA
TGTGCCAGCAGCTTAGTCGACAGGGTTCACGAGCAGTACTTC
CASSLVDRVHEQYF
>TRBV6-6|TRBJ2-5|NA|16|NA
TGTGCCAGCAGTTACGCCACTAGGAGCCAGCAAGAGACCCAGTACTTC
CASSYATRSQQETQYF
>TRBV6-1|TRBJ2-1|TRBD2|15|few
TGTGCCAGCAGTGAAGGTCTAGCGGTCTACAATGAGCAGTTCTTC
CASSEGLAVYNEQFF
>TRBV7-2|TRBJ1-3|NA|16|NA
TGTGCCAGCAGCTTAGCGAACACGGGCTCTGGAAACACCATATATTTT
CASSLANTGSGNTIYF
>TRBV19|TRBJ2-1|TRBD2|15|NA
TGTGCCAGTAGTTCTAGCGGGAGGGTGACGGATGAGCAGTTCTTC
CASSSSGRVTDEQFF
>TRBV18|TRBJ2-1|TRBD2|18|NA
TGTGCCAGCTCACCGACCGTCGGGGCGGGAGCATCCCGGGGGGAGCAGTTCTTC
CASSPTVGAGASRGEQFF
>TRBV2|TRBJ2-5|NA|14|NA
TGTGCCAGCAGCGGACAGACACTACAAGAGACCCAGTACTTC
CASSGQTLQETQYF
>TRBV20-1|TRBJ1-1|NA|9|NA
TGCAGTGCCGAGACTGAAGCTTTCTTT
CSAETEAFF
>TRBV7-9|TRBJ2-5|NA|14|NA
TGTGCCAGCAGCTTATCCAGGGTTGGGGAGACCCAGTACTTC
CASSLSRVGETQYF
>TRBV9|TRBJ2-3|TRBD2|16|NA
TGTGCCAGCAGCCTCACCGGGGGACTAGCGGCAGATACGCAGTATTTT
CASSLTGGLAADTQYF
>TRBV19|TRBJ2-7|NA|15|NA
TGTGCCAGTAGTACCGGGACCGGGAGAACCTACGAGCAGTACTTC
CASSTGTGRTYEQYF
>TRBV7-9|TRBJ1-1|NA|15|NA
TGTGCCAGCCTACCCTTGGGGGGGAAGAACACTGAAGCTTTCTTT
CASLPLGGKNTEAFF
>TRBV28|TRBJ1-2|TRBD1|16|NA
TGTGCCAGCAGTCCCATCCCGGGACAGCCGCACTATGGCTACACCTTC
CASSPIPGQPHYGYTF
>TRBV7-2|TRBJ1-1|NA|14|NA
TGTGCCAGCAGCTTTGGACAGTTGAACACTGAAGCTTTCTTT
CASSFGQLNTEAFF
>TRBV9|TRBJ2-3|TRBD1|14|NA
TGTGCCAGCGGGGACAGGGGATACACAGATACGCAGTATTTT
CASGDRGYTDTQYF
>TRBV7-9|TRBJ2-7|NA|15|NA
TGTGCCAGCAGCCCGAGCGGAGGGGACCTATACGAGCAGTACTTC
CASSPSGGDLYEQYF
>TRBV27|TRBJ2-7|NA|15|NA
TGTGCCAGCAGTCCGGGGAACGACAGGTCCAACGAGCAGTACTTC
CASSPGNDRSNEQYF
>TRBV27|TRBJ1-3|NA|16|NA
TGTGCCAGCAGTTCCCCTGCTAAACCTTCTGGAAACACCATATATTTT
CASSSPAKPSGNTIYF
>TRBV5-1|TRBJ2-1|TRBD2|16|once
TGCGCCAGCAGCTTTGGAGCGGGAGGGGGGTACAATGAGCAGTTCTTC
CASSFGAGGGYNEQFF
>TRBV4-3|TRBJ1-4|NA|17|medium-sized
TGCGCCAGCAGCCAAGCGGCACCGGACAGCCAGAATGAAAAACTGTTTTTT
CASSQAAPDSQNEKLFF
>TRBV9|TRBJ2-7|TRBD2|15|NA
TGTGCCAGCAGCGTAGGGGGTAGCGGGAGGTACGAGCAGTACTTC
CASSVGGSGRYEQYF
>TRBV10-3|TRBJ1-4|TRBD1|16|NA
TGTGCCATCAGTCCCAACCTACAGGGGGCGGGAGAAAAACTGTTTTTT
CAISPNLQGAGEKLFF
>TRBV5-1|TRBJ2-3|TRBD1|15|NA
TGCGCCAGCAGCTCGTACAGGGGGCGGACAGATACGCAGTATTTT
CASSSYRGRTDTQYF
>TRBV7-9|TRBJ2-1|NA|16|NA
TGTGCCAGCAGCTTCGCGGACAGGAGGGATTACAATGAGCAGTTCTTC
CASSFADRRDYNEQFF
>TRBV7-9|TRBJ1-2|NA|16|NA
TGTGCCAGCAGCTCTACTCAACAGGTCTCTAACTATGGCTACACCTTC
CASSSTQQVSNYGYTF
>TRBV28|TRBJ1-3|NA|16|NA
TGTGCCAGCAGTTTAGGCTCGTCGATCTCTGGAAACACCATATATTTT
CASSLGSSISGNTIYF
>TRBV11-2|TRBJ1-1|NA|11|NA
TGTGCCAGCAGCTTATTAGCTGAAGCTTTCTTT
CASSLLAEAFF
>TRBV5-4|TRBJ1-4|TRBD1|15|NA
TGTGCCAGCAGCTTGGACAGGGGGCAGAGTGAAAAACTGTTTTTT
CASSLDRGQSEKLFF
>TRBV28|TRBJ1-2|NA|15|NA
TGTGCCAGCATGGGCACCGGGAGAACTAACTATGGCTACACCTTC
CASMGTGRTNYGYTF
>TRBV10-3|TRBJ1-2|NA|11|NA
TGTGCCATCAATGGAGATAATGGCTACACCTTC
CAINGDNGYTF
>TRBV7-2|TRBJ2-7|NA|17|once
TGTGCCAGCAGCTTAGTAGGACACCGTGTTGGGTCCTACGAGCAGTACTTC
CASSLVGHRVGSYEQYF
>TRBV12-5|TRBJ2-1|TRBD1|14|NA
TGTGCTAGTGGGTCAGGGGGTTTAGGCTATGAGCAGTTCTTC
CASGSGGLGYEQFF
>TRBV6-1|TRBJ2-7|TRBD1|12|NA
TGTGTCACCCTGGGACAGTCCTACGAGCAGTACTTC
CVTLGQSYEQYF
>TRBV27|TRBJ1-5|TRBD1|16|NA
TGTGCCAGCAGTTCCTATTGGGACAGGGACAATCAGCCCCAGCATTTT
CASSSYWDRDNQPQHF
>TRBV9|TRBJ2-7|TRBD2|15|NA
TGTGCCAGCAGCGTCACAGCGGGGCTTTATTCCGAGCAGTACTTC
CASSVTAGLYSEQYF
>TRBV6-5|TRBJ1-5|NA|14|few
TGTGCCAGCAGTAAGGGGATCGAGGCTCAGCCCCAGCATTTT
CASSKGIEAQPQHF
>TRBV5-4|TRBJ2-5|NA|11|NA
TGTGCCAGCAGATCGGGGGAGACCCAGTACTTC
CASRSGETQYF
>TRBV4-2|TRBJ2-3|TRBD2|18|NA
TGTGCCAGCAGCCAAGATTACGGAGCGGGAGGGAGCACAGATACGCAGTATTTT
CASSQDYGAGGSTDTQYF
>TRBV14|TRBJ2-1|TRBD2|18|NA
TGTGCCAGCAGCCAAACAGGGAAGCGGGGGGGCCTTGACAATGAGCAGTTCTTC
CASSQTGKRGGLDNEQFF
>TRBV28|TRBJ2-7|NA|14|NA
TGTGCCAGCACGGTAAGCGGGCAGTACTACGAGCAGTACTTC
CASTVSGQYYEQYF
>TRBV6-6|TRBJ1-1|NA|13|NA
TGTGCCAGCAGGACGGCCCGGGACACTGAAGCTTTCTTT
CASRTARDTEAFF
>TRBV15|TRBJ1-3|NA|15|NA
TGTGCCACCAGCAGAGGGGCACAGTACGGAAACACCATATATTTT
CATSRGAQYGNTIYF